This TCR beta chain was identified during a study of T cell repertoires in cytomegalovirus infection. Points from the study as a whole: People with CMV and the relevant HLA were identified by cumulative public TCR beta family frequency. Ex vivo responses were dominated by HLA-C-restricted CMV-specific TCR beta clonotypes.

TCRdb re-derived calls from the reads in MiXCR, one entry per CDR3 protein. The repertoire holds over 50,000 distinct CDR3 sequences, over 20% seen once, with roughly 73% in the top ten. With 6 bases clipped from V and 1 base from J, the junction kept 4 bases outside the gene matches. Germline V gene data show CDR1 as MNHNS and CDR2 as SASEGT. The CDR3 spans 14 residues. Of note for this clonotype: Its target is unknown.

This receptor was identified in a human donor in good health (CMV status not recorded). Some clones in this sample may be carry-over from other donors' samples. The rearrangement uses TRBV6-1 and TRBJ1-1; 8 bases are shared with TRBD1. Source: CD8+ T cells from cultured PBMCs, taken from culture after CMV antigen stimulation. The CDR3 region has the DNA TGTGCCAGCAGGAGACAGGGGCAGAACACTGAAGCTTTCTTT. It yields the protein CASRRQGQNTEAFF.